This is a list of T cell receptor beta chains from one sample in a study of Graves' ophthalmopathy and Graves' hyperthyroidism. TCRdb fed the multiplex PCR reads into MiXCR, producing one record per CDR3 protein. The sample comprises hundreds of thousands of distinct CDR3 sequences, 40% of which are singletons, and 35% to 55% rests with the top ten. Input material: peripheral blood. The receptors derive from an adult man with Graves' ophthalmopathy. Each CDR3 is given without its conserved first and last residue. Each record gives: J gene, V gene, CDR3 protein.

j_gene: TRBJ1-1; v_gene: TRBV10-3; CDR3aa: AITQAEGTEAF
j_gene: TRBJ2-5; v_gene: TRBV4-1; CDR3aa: ASSQGAAGGSETQY
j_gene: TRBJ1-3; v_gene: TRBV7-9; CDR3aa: ASSLAGHPSGNTIY
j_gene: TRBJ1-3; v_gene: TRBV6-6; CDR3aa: ASSGADHSSGNTIY
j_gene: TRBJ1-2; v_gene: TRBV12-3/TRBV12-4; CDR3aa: ASSFWEGYGYT
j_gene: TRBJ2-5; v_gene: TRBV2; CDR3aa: ASRPQTGSLGGTQY
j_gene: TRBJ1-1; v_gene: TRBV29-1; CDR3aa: SVQRRGTEAF
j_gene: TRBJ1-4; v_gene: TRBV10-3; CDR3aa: AISDSRNEKLF
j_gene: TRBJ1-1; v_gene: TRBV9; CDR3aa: ASGVGPRQAMNTEAF
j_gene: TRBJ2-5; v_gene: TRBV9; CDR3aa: ASSPRKNTETQY
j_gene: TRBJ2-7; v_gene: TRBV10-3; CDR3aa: ASSAVLGYEQY
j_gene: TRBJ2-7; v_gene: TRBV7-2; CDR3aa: ASSLEQGYRNEQY
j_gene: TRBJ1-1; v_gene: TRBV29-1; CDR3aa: SVAVGGNTEAF
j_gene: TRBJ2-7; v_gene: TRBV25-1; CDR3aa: ASSDSAGELFPSYEQY
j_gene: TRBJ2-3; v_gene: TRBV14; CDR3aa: ASNGAGVGTDTQY
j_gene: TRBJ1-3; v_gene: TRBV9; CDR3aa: ASSVHAGTGNTIY
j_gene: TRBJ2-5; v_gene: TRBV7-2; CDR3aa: ASSFETFQETQY
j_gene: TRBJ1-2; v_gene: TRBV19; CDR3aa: ASSLAGTDTNYGYT
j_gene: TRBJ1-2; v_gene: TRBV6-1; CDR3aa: ASRDRVIFGYT
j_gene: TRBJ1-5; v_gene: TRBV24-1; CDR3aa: ASSPAGGNQPQH
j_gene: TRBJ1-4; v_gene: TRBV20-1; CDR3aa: SARRQGARGNEKLF
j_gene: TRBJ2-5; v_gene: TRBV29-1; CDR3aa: SVDVSGWETQY
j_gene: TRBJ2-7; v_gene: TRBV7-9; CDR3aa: ASSPGGAYAGEQY
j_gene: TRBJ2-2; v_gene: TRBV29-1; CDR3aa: SVVAGGPFGGELF
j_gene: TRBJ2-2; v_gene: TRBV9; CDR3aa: ASSVGAILGELF
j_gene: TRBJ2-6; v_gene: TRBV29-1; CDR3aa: SATGSGANVLT
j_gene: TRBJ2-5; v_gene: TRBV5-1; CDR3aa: ASSFGGFQETQY
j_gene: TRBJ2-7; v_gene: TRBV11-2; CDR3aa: ASSLRDGYEQY
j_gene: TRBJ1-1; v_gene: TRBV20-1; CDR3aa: SARTQDTEAF
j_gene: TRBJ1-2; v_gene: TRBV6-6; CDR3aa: ASSAPGQGNYGYT
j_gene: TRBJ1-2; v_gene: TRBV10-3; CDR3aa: AISEGEYGYT
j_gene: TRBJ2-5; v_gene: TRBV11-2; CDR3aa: ACSLAGGRETQY
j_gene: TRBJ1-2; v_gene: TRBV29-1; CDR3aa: SVERGAGYT
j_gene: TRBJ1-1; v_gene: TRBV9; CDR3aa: ASSLPISVEAF
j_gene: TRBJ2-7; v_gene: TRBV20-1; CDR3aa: SARDPQGRDEQY
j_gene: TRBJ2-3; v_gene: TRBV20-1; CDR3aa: SASLLAGEADTQY
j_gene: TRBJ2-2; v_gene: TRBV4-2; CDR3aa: ASSQESLTNTGELF
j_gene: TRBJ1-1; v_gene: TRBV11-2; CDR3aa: ASSLTGGPTEAF
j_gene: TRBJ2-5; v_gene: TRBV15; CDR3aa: ATSSTGTGLGETQY
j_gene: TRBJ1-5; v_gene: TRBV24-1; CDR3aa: ASSPRTGDAFNQPQH
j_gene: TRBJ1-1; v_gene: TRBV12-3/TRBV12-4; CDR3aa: ATSLHRTEAF
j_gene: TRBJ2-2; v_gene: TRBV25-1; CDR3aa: ASSPLGDYTGELF
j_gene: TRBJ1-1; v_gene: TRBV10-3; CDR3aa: ASSTPGQGVQAF
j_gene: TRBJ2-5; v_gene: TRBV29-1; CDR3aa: SVEGTEETQY
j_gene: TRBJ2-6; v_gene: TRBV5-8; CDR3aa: ASREGTDPSGANVLT
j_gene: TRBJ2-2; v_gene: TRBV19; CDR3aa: ASSIQAWNLANTGELF
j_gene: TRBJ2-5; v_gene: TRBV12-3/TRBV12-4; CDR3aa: ASRPTGPQETQY